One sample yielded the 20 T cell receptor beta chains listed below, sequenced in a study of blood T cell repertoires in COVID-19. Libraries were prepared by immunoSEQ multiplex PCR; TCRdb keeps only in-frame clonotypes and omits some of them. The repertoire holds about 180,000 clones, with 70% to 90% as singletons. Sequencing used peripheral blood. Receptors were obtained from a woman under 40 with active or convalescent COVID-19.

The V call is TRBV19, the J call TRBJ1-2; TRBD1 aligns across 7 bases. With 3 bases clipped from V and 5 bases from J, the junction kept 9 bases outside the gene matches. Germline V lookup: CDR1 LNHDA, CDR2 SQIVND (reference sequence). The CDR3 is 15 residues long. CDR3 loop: CASSMVGTVTYGYTF. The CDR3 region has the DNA TGTGCCAGTAGTATGGTAGGGACAGTGACATATGGCTACACCTTC. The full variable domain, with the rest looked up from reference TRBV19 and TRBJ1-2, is DGGITQSPKYLFRKEGQNVTLSCEQNLNHDAMYWYRQDPGQGLRLIYYSQIVNDFQKGDIAEGYSVSREKKESFPLTVTSAQKNPTAFYLCASSMVGTVTYGYTFGSGTRLTVV.

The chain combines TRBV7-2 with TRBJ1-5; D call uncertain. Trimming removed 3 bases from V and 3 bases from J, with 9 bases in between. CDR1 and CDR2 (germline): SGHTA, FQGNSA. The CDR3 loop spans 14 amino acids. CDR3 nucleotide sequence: TGTGCCAGCAGCTTTAACAGTCCCAATCAGCCCCAGCATTTT. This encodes CASSFNSPNQPQHF.

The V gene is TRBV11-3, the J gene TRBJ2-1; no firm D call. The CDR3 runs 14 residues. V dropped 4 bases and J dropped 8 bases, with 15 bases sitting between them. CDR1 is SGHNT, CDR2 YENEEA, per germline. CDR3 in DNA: TGTGCCAGCAGCTCCGGGTCTCGGTACTATGAGCAGTTCTTC. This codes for CASSSGSRYYEQFF.

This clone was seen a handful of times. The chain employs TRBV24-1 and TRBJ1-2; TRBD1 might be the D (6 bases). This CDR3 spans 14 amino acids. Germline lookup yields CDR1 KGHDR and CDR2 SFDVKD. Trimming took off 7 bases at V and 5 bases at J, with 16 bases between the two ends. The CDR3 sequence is CATSPRDKGYGYTF. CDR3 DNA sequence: TGTGCCACCAGCCCCCGGGACAAAGGGTATGGCTACACCTTC.

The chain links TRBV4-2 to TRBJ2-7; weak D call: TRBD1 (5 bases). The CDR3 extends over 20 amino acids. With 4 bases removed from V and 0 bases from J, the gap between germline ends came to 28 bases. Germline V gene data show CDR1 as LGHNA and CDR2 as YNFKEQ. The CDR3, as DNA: TGTGCCAGCAGCCCTGTTGCCCCGAGGCTCGACAGATATAGCTCCTACGAGCAGTACTTC. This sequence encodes CASSPVAPRLDRYSSYEQYF.

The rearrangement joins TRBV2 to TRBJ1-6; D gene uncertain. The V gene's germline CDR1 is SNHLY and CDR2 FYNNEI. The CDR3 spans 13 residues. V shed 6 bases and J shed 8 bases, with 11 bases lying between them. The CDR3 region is CASRRVVDSPLHF. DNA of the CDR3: TGTGCCAGCAGGCGTGTAGTGGATTCACCCCTCCACTTT.

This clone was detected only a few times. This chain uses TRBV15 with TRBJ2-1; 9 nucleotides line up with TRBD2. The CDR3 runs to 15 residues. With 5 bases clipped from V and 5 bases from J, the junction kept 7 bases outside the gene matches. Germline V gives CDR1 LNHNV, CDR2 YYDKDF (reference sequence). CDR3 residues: CATSSRTSANNEQFF. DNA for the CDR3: TGTGCCACCAGCTCCCGGACTAGCGCCAACAATGAGCAGTTCTTC.

CDR3 loop: CASSPTGDYGYTF. Written as DNA, the CDR3 is TGTGCCAGCAGTCCGACAGGGGACTATGGCTACACCTTC. The chain employs TRBV6-4 and TRBJ1-2, with 8 nucleotides matching TRBD1. Germline V gives CDR1 MRHNA, CDR2 SNTAGT. V was clipped by 5 bases and J by 3 bases; unmatched bases: 2. This CDR3 contains 13 residues.

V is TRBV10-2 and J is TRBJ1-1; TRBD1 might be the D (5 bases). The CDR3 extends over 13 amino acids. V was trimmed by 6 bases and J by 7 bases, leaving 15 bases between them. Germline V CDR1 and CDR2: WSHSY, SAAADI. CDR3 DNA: TGCGCCAGCAGATCAGGGATAACGGGTGAAGCTTTCTTT. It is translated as CASRSGITGEAFF.

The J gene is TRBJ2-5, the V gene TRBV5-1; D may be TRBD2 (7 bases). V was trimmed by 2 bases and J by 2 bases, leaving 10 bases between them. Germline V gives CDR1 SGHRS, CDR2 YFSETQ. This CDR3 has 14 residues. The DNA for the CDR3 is TGCGCCAGCAGCTTAGCGGGACAACAAGAGACCCAGTACTTC. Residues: CASSLAGQQETQYF.

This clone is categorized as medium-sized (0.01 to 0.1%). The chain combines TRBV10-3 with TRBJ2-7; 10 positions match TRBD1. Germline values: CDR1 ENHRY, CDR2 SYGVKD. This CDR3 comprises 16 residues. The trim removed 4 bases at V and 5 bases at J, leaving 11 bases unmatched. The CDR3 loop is CAISGLGDRGHHEQYF. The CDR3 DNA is TGTGCCATCAGTGGCCTGGGGGACAGGGGTCACCACGAGCAGTACTTC.

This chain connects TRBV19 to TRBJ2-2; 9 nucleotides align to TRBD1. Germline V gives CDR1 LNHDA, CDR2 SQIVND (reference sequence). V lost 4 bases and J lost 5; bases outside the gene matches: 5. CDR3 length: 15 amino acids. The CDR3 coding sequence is TGTGCCAGTAGTAGAAAGACAGGGGGTACCGGGGAGCTGTTTTTT. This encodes CASSRKTGGTGELFF. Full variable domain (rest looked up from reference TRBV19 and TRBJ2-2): DGGITQSPKYLFRKEGQNVTLSCEQNLNHDAMYWYRQDPGQGLRLIYYSQIVNDFQKGDIAEGYSVSREKKESFPLTVTSAQKNPTAFYLCASSRKTGGTGELFFGEGSRLTVL.

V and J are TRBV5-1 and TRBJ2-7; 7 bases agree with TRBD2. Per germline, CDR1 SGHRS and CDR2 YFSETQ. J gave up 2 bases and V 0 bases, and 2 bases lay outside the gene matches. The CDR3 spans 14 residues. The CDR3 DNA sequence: TGCGCCAGCAGCTTGGTCCTAGCGGCCTACGAGCAGTACTTC. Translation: CASSLVLAAYEQYF.

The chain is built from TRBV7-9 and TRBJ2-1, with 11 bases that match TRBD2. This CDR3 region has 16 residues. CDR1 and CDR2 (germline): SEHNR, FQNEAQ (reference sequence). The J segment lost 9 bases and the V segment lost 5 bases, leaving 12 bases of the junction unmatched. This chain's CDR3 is CASSPTPLAGGGEQFF. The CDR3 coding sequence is TGTGCCAGCAGCCCCACCCCCCTAGCGGGAGGTGGTGAGCAGTTCTTC.

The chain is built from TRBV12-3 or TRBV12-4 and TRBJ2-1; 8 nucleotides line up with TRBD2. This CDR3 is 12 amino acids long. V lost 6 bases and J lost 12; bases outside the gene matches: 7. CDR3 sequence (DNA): TGTGCCAGCAGCAGTAGCGGGATCGGGCAGTTCTTC. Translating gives CASSSSGIGQFF.

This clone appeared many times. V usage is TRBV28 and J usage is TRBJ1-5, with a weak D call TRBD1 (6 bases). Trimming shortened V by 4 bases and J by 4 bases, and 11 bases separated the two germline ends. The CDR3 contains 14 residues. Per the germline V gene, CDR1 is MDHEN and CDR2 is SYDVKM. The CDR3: CASSSLQGNQPQHF. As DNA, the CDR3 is TGTGCCAGCAGTTCCTTACAGGGAAATCAGCCCCAGCATTTT. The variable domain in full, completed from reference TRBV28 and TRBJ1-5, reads DVKVTQSSRYLVKRTGEKVFLECVQDMDHENMFWYRQDPGLGLRLIYFSYDVKMKEKGDIPEGYSVSREKKERFSLILESASTNQTSMYLCASSSLQGNQPQHFGDGTRLSIL.

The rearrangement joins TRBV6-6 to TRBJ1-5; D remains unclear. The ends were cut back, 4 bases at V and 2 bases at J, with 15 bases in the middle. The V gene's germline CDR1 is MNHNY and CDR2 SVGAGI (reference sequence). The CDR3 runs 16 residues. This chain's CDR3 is CASSSRTPGGNQPQHF. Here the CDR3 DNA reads TGTGCCAGCAGTTCCAGGACTCCTGGTGGCAATCAGCCCCAGCATTTT.

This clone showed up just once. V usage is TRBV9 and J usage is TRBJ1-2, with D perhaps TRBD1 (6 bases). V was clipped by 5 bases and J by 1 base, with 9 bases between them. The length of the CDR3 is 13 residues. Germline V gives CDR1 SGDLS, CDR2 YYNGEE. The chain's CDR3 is CASRDRFNYGYTF. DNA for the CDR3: TGTGCCAGCAGAGACAGGTTTAACTATGGCTACACCTTC.

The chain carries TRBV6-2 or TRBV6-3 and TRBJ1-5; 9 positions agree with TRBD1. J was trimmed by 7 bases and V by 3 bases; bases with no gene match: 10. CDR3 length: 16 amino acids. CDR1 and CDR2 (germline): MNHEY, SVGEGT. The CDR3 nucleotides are TGTGCCAGCAGTTATTCCTTAGGGACAGGGACACAGCCCCAGCATTTT. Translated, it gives CASSYSLGTGTQPQHF.

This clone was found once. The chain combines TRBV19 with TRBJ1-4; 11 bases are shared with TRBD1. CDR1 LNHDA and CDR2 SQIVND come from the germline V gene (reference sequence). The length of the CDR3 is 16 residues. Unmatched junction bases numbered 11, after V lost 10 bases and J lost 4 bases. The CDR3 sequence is CAKVRGQGGNNEKLFF. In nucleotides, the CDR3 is TGTGCCAAAGTAAGGGGACAGGGGGGGAATAATGAAAAACTGTTTTTT.